These T cell receptor beta chains were read from a single sample in a study of blood T cells in healthy people across ages. MiXCR, run by TCRdb on the 5' RACE reads, gives a single entry per CDR3 protein. Of 890,000 or so distinct CDR3 sequences listed, 62% are singletons. Sequencing used blood. Receptors were obtained from a man aged 30 to 45 in good health. Each CDR3 is given without its conserved first and last residue. Expanded clones get a size class; other rows say once, few or many, or leave the size out.

TRBV29-1,TRBJ2-7,-,SVTGTGSYEQY
TRBV5-1,TRBJ2-1,-,TSSPRTGGSYNEQF
TRBV7-9,TRBJ2-1,few,ASSSGVNEQF
TRBV12-5,TRBJ2-1,-,ASGFIRDEQF
TRBV6-5,TRBJ2-7,once,ASSYSKTGGRNEQY
TRBV3-1,TRBJ2-6,once,ASSQVPGGANVLT
TRBV20-1,TRBJ1-1,-,SARDRNTEAF
TRBV10-3,TRBJ1-1,-,AILAGGSTEAF
TRBV7-2,TRBJ2-7,-,ASSLEGGAHFYEQY
TRBV30,TRBJ2-4,-,AWKELESQY
TRBV13,TRBJ2-1,-,ASSSNTGVEQF
TRBV12-3/TRBV12-4,TRBJ2-7,few,ASSFGTELYEQY
TRBV27,TRBJ2-5,-,ASSRLSEETQY
TRBV6-5,TRBJ2-1,-,ASSDGGALNEQF
TRBV5-1,TRBJ2-7,-,ASSLVTGPSYEQY
TRBV3-1,TRBJ2-7,-,ASSQDAGLEAYEQY
TRBV6-2/TRBV6-3,TRBJ2-7,-,ASRTPGVSYEQY
TRBV27,TRBJ1-1,-,ASSLDVNTEAF
TRBV10-3,TRBJ2-1,few,AISAPRPGPSSYNEQF
TRBV11-1,TRBJ1-5,once,ASSLMDNQPQH
TRBV5-1,TRBJ2-1,-,ASSLAGTDYNEQF
TRBV12-3/TRBV12-4,TRBJ2-4,-,ASSYRDLQY
TRBV5-1,TRBJ2-5,few,ASSLKGLAGALYNEQY
TRBV5-1,TRBJ2-3,-,ASTRDPSGGTSTDTQY
TRBV12-3/TRBV12-4,TRBJ2-4,-,ASSYDANIQY
TRBV12-3/TRBV12-4,-,few,ASSLGAREQY
TRBV29-1,TRBJ1-2,-,SARSPRDGYT
TRBV4-2,TRBJ1-2,once,ASSQDPAGGTSSHGYT
TRBV28,TRBJ2-7,-,ASSKLGTYEQY
TRBV29-1,TRBJ2-7,-,SVAQGSRGTYEQY
TRBV13,TRBJ1-2,-,ASSWVYGYT
TRBV12-3/TRBV12-4,TRBJ1-2,few,ASRRLTGSGYT
TRBV6-5,TRBJ2-7,-,ASRRIHEQY
TRBV6-6,TRBJ1-2,few,GVVTQANYGYT
TRBV6-1,TRBJ2-1,-,ASSEWTSGGITYNEQF
TRBV28,TRBJ1-1,few,ASSPGRSNTEAF
TRBV20-1,TRBJ2-5,-,SARGGPTGETQY
TRBV10-3,TRBJ2-7,-,AIRGGASYEQY